The source of this T cell receptor beta chain is a study of blood T cells in healthy people across ages. Through a sample-barcoded 5' primer and a J-beta primer mix, a second PCR was run for about 6 to 12 cycles. TCRdb fed the 5' RACE reads into MiXCR, producing one record per CDR3 protein. The sample records roughly 1.5 million distinct CDR3 sequences, roughly 43% being singletons. Each donor had about 10 milliliters of peripheral blood drawn. After removal of 4 bases from V and 0 bases from J, the junction contained 11 bases not matched to a gene. CDR1 MGHDK and CDR2 SYGVNS come from the germline V gene. The CDR3 covers 19 residues.

This receptor was identified in a woman aged 18-35 years in good health. The sequenced material came from blood. V and J are TRBV25-1 and TRBJ2-1; 11 nucleotides match TRBD2. The CDR3 nucleotides are TGTGCCAGCAGTGGTAGGGCTAGCGGGGGGCCCAGCTCCTACAATGAGCAGTTCTTC. Amino acids: CASSGRASGGPSSYNEQFF.